This T cell receptor (beta chain) was sequenced for a study of response to subunit inactivated influenza vaccine. Study observations and caveats: The authors offered the suggestion that each seasonal influenza vaccination recruits few new T cells.

TCRdb independently ran MiXCR on the RT-PCR reads; one entry per CDR3 protein. In the table there are 400,000 to 650,000 distinct CDR3 sequences, 6% to 9% of which are singletons. This CDR3 region has 16 residues. Trimming removed 5 bases from V and 3 bases from J, with 17 bases in between. Germline loops: CDR1 SGHTA, CDR2 FQGNSA. This clonotype has a handful of counts. Its antigen remains unidentified. The source was PBMCs from blood, collected around 25 months after vaccination. This sequence originates from a man between 50 and 69 years old who received an inactivated influenza vaccine. J is TRBJ2-4 and V is TRBV7-2; maybe TRBD2 (5 bases). CDR3 nucleotide sequence: TGTGCCAGCAGCAAAGACGGAGTGCGGGTCAAAAACATTCAGTACTTC. Its translation: CASSKDGVRVKNIQYF.